One sample yielded the 20 T cell receptor beta chains listed below, sequenced in a study of cytomegalovirus exposure and HLA in healthy donors. The study ran its PCR with 60 Vbeta and 13 Jbeta primers. Some clones are missing from TCRdb's copy, which holds only in-frame ones; the method was immunoSEQ multiplex PCR. This table holds 200,000 to 250,000 clones, over 65% found once. The sequenced material came from PBMCs. Receptors originate from a woman aged 25 to 39 in good health and CMV-seronegative.

This clone was seen more than once but under ten times. The V gene is TRBV6-1, the J gene TRBJ2-3; 7 bases match TRBD2. Germline-derived CDR1 and CDR2 are MNHNS and SASEGT. This CDR3 has 15 amino acids. The trim removed 5 bases at V and 2 bases at J, leaving 7 bases unmatched. CDR3 in DNA: TGTGCCAGCAGTTTCGGAGCGGGAAACACAGATACGCAGTATTTT. The encoded protein is CASSFGAGNTDTQYF.

The table lists this clone with a count of one. The rearrangement links TRBV10-2 to TRBJ2-7, with a tentative D call TRBD1 (6 bases). CDR1 is WSHSY and CDR2 is SAAADI in the germline V gene. Deletions cut 0 bases from V and 2 bases from J, with 8 bases between. The CDR3 has 14 amino acids. The CDR3 nucleotides read TGCGCCAGCAGTGAGTCCAGGGGCCCCTACGAGCAGTACTTC. Translation: CASSESRGPYEQYF.

J is TRBJ2-2 and V is TRBV27, with TRBD2 identical over 14 bases. CDR1 is MNHEY and CDR2 is SMNVEV in the germline V gene (reference sequence). The CDR3 has 17 amino acids. Losses at the gene ends were 9 bases for V and 3 bases for J; bases not matched to a gene: 9. DNA of the CDR3: TGTGCCAGGGAGACTAGCGGGAGGGCCTCGGACACCGGGGAGCTGTTTTTT. It encodes CARETSGRASDTGELFF.

As regards this clone: Compared with germline, one end of the junction differs, possibly owing to a read error. The chain links TRBV6-1 to TRBJ1-5; D ambiguous. This CDR3 has 12 amino acids. Per the germline V gene, CDR1 is MNHNS and CDR2 is SASEGT. CDR3 nucleotide sequence: TGCGCTGCCGGGAGTCACCTCCAGCCCCAGCATTTT. This gives the protein CAAGSHLQPQHF.

The chain couples TRBV10-3 to TRBJ1-2; D is perhaps TRBD1 (5 bases). The germline V and J ends were trimmed by 9 bases and 3 bases, with 17 bases remaining between them. The CDR3 consists of 14 residues. Germline V gene sequence: CDR1 ENHRY, CDR2 SYGVKD. The CDR3 spells CAMGLTGKDYGYTF. CDR3 nucleotides: TGTGCCATGGGACTCACGGGGAAAGACTATGGCTACACCTTC.

The chain is built from TRBV7-9 and TRBJ2-7, with 9 nucleotides matching TRBD1. Germline V lookup: CDR1 SEHNR, CDR2 FQNEAQ (reference sequence). The junction had 8 bases not matched to a gene; V was cut back by 10 bases and J by 7 bases. The CDR3 length is 12 residues. CDR3 nucleotide sequence: TGTGCCACCGGGGACAGGGCGGTGGAGCAGTACTTC. Its protein product is CATGDRAVEQYF.

This clone was observed a single time. The genes are TRBV15 and TRBJ2-1, with 7 positions matching TRBD2. V lost 3 bases to trimming and J lost 9 bases; unmatched junction nucleotides: 5. Germline CDR1 is LNHNV and CDR2 is YYDKDF (reference sequence). The length of the CDR3 is 13 residues. The CDR3 region is CATSRTSWGEQFF. As DNA, the CDR3 is TGTGCCACCAGCAGGACTAGCTGGGGTGAGCAGTTCTTC.

The chain combines TRBV2 with TRBJ2-2; D ambiguous. Looked up from germline, CDR1 is SNHLY and CDR2 is FYNNEI. Trimming removed 3 bases at V and 6 bases at J, with 8 bases between. There are 13 residues in the CDR3. As DNA, the CDR3 is TGTGCCAGCAGTGATCCCTATCCCGGGGAGCTGTTTTTT. This gives the protein CASSDPYPGELFF.

The CDR3 nucleotides are TGCGCCAGCAGCCGTGGGACAGCCGTTTCTGGAAACACCATATATTTT. This sequence encodes CASSRGTAVSGNTIYF. The chain combines TRBV5-1 with TRBJ1-3; TRBD1 matches at 7 bases. The ends lost 4 bases at V and 1 base at J; junction bases unmatched: 8. The CDR3 runs to 16 residues. CDR1 SGHRS and CDR2 YFSETQ come from the germline V gene.

This clone was counted a single time. This sequence joins TRBV5-4 and TRBJ2-1; D remains unclear. The CDR3 length is 16 residues. Trimming cost V 2 bases and J 1 base, with 13 bases left between them. CDR1 and CDR2 (germline): SGHNT, YYREEE (reference sequence). As DNA, the CDR3 is TGTGCCAGCAGCTTACCCCAGCCTAGGTCCTACAATGAGCAGTTCTTC. It codes for CASSLPQPRSYNEQFF.

J is TRBJ2-7 and V is TRBV4-1, with D possibly TRBD1 on 6 matching bases. The germline V gene has CDR1 MGHRA and CDR2 YSYEKL. This CDR3 has 15 residues. Trimming stripped 3 bases from V and 5 bases from J, with 17 bases between. Here the CDR3 reads CASSHETGPRDEQYF. The CDR3 nucleotides are TGCGCCAGCAGCCATGAAACAGGGCCCCGAGACGAGCAGTACTTC.

This chain links TRBV7-3 with TRBJ1-1, with 9 bases lining up with TRBD1. V dropped 1 base and J dropped 4; count of bases not matched to a gene: 1. This CDR3 region has 14 residues. Germline values: CDR1 SGHTA, CDR2 FQGTGA. The CDR3 DNA follows: TGTGCCAGCAGCTTAAGGGACAGGGTCACTGAAGCTTTCTTT. Protein product: CASSLRDRVTEAFF.

This chain connects TRBV6-1 to TRBJ2-1; D remains unclear. The length of the CDR3 is 14 residues. Germline CDR1 reads MNHNS; CDR2 reads SASEGT. V shed 0 bases and J shed 3 bases, with 6 bases lying between them. The CDR3 DNA reads as TGTGCCAGCAGTGAAGCAACGGGCTACAATGAGCAGTTCTTC. It translates to CASSEATGYNEQFF.

Comment on this clone: At one of its ends the junction is not consistent with the germline gene, which may arise from a read error. The rearrangement uses TRBV7-9 and TRBJ2-3, with TRBD2 identical over 9 bases. There are 15 residues in the CDR3. Looked up from germline, CDR1 is SEHNR and CDR2 is FQNEAQ (reference sequence). The DNA for the CDR3 is TGTTCCAGCAGCATGGGACTAGCACTATACGGTACGCAGTATTTT. Encoded protein: CSSSMGLALYGTQYF.

CDR3 nucleotides: TGTGCCAGCAGCTTTAGTGGAGGACAGGCCTATGGCTACACCTTC. The encoded protein is CASSFSGGQAYGYTF. This sequence joins TRBV7-2 and TRBJ1-2; 7 nucleotides match TRBD1. This CDR3 region has 15 residues. Germline V lookup: CDR1 SGHTA, CDR2 FQGNSA. Unmatched junction bases numbered 8, after V lost 3 bases and J lost 4 bases.

The chain combines TRBV9 with TRBJ2-3; perhaps TRBD2 as D (5 bases). The germline CDR1 and CDR2 sequences are SGDLS and YYNGEE. The CDR3 length is 13 residues. Trimming took off 1 base at V and 6 bases at J, with 9 bases between the two ends. This CDR3 reads CASSVRGGDTQYF. The CDR3, as DNA: TGTGCCAGCAGCGTACGCGGCGGGGATACGCAGTATTTT.

This clone was seen more than once but under ten times. The chain couples TRBV27 to TRBJ2-2; TRBD2 might be the D (6 bases). This CDR3 has 17 residues. Trimming took 7 bases from V and 6 from J, leaving 24 bases between them. Germline V gene lookup returns CDR1 MNHEY and CDR2 SMNVEV (reference sequence). This CDR3 is CASTQFRLANWPGELFF. The DNA for the CDR3 is TGTGCCAGCACTCAATTCAGGCTAGCGAATTGGCCCGGGGAGCTGTTTTTT.

Here the CDR3 reads CATLAGAAYNEQFF. For the CDR3, the DNA is TGTGCCACCTTAGCGGGAGCCGCCTACAATGAGCAGTTCTTC. The chain links TRBV7-8 to TRBJ2-1; TRBD2 matches at 9 bases. Trimming at V came to 10 bases and at J to 2 bases, leaving 6 bases not matched to a gene. The CDR3 is made up of 14 amino acids. The germline V gene has CDR1 SGHVS and CDR2 FQNEAQ. Together with reference TRBV7-8 and TRBJ2-1, the CDR3 gives the full variable domain: GAGVSQSPRYKVAKRGQDVALRCDPISGHVSLFWYQQALGQGPEFLTYFQNEAQLDKSGLPSDRFFAERPEGSVSTLKIQRTQQEDSAVYLCATLAGAAYNEQFFGPGTRLTVL.

V and J are TRBV7-8 and TRBJ2-5; 13 bases are a match to TRBD2. Unmatched junction bases numbered 2, after V lost 6 bases and J lost 1 base. Germline V gives CDR1 SGHVS, CDR2 FQNEAQ. CDR3 length: 15 residues. The DNA of the CDR3 is TGTGCCAGCAGAGGGACTAGCGGGATCCAAGAGACCCAGTACTTC. Translation: CASRGTSGIQETQYF.

This chain links TRBV6-6 with TRBJ2-1; possible D gene TRBD2, 6 bases. Looked up from germline, CDR1 is MNHNY and CDR2 is SVGAGI (reference sequence). This CDR3 has 14 amino acids. The V gene lost 3 bases and the J gene lost 7 bases, with 13 bases spanning the gap. The CDR3 nucleotides read TGTGCCAGCAGTTATGGCGGGACTCTTAATGAGCAGTTCTTC. As protein: CASSYGGTLNEQFF.